The rows below give T cell receptor beta chains drawn from one sample of a study of shared clonotypes between healthy human individuals. Produced via immunoSEQ multiplex PCR; TCRdb's table is partial and in-frame only. The table has roughly 520,000 clones, more than 95% seen once. Sequencing was performed on naive CD4+ T cells sorted from blood. These receptors originate from a woman between 25 and 40 years old in good health. Each CDR3 is given with its conserved first and last residue. The D gene is left open where the match is weak. Clone size is stated in some rows and not others, as once, few, many or a class when expanded.

size,V,J,D,CDR3,DNA
.,TRBV11-2,TRBJ2-6,.,CASSLVYRIGANVLTF,TGTGCCAGCAGCTTAGTTTACCGGATTGGGGCCAACGTCCTGACTTTC
.,TRBV19,TRBJ1-1,.,CASSIRLNTEAFF,TGTGCCAGTAGTATAAGGTTGAACACTGAAGCTTTCTTT
.,TRBV28,TRBJ1-4,TRBD1,CASISGTGYEKLFF,TGTGCCAGCATTTCCGGGACAGGGTACGAAAAACTGTTTTTT
.,TRBV6-1,TRBJ2-3,TRBD2,CASSEGLAGEAYAQYF,TGTGCCAGCAGTGAAGGGCTAGCGGGTGAGGCTTATGCGCAGTATTTT
few,TRBV5-4,TRBJ1-1,.,CASSSLSTEAFF,TGTGCCAGCAGCTCGCTGAGCACTGAAGCTTTCTTT
.,TRBV19,TRBJ2-5,.,CASSTTGSQKETQYF,TGTGCCAGTAGTACTACAGGGTCCCAAAAAGAGACCCAGTACTTC
.,TRBV5-6,TRBJ2-7,.,CASSFSSYEQYF,TGTGCCAGCAGCTTTAGCTCCTACGAGCAGTACTTC
.,TRBV10-1,TRBJ2-1,TRBD2,CASSESPREGEQFF,TGCGCCAGCAGTGAGTCGCCTAGGGAGGGTGAGCAGTTCTTC
once,TRBV11-2,TRBJ1-3,TRBD1,CASSQKGASGNTIYF,TGTGCCAGCAGCCAGAAGGGGGCATCGGGAAACACCATATATTTT
.,TRBV7-2,TRBJ1-1,TRBD1,CASSLGQGAFMNTEAFF,TGTGCCAGCAGCCTCGGACAGGGGGCGTTCATGAACACTGAAGCTTTCTTT
.,TRBV7-3,TRBJ2-3,TRBD2,CASSFGPLAGGTDTQYF,TGTGCCAGCAGCTTCGGACCCCTAGCGGGGGGCACAGATACGCAGTATTTT
.,TRBV5-1,TRBJ2-5,.,CASSLDPGPEETQYF,TGCGCCAGCAGCTTGGACCCCGGACCTGAAGAGACCCAGTACTTC
.,TRBV11-2,TRBJ2-2,TRBD1,CASSLDLGSGTANTGELFF,TGTGCCAGCAGCTTAGATCTCGGATCAGGGACAGCCAACACCGGGGAGCTGTTTTTT
.,TRBV2,TRBJ1-2,TRBD1,CASSGQGGPNYGYTF,TGTGCCAGCAGTGGACAGGGGGGCCCTAACTATGGCTACACCTTC
once,TRBV18,TRBJ2-7,TRBD2,CASSPTGTSGSSKQYF,TGTGCCAGCTCACCAACCGGGACTAGCGGGAGTAGTAAGCAGTACTTC
.,TRBV15,TRBJ2-1,.,CATSSPGREGRNEQFF,TGTGCCACCAGCAGCCCGGGGAGAGAGGGGAGGAATGAGCAGTTCTTC
once,TRBV6-1,TRBJ1-1,.,CASPTEMNTEAFF,TGTGCCAGCCCCACAGAAATGAACACTGAAGCTTTCTTT
.,TRBV6-4,TRBJ1-2,TRBD1,CASSDSPGQGNYGYTF,TGTGCCAGCAGTGACTCGCCGGGACAGGGAAACTATGGCTACACCTTC
.,TRBV11-2,TRBJ1-2,.,CASSWGSKAPNYGYTF,TGTGCCAGCAGTTGGGGATCCAAAGCCCCTAACTATGGCTACACCTTC
.,TRBV28,TRBJ2-7,.,CASSPGRAAQYF,TGTGCCAGCAGCCCGGGCAGGGCGGCGCAGTACTTC
.,TRBV27,TRBJ1-5,TRBD1,CASSPIDRGAQPQHF,TGTGCCAGCAGCCCGATCGACAGGGGAGCTCAGCCCCAGCATTTT
.,TRBV19,TRBJ2-5,TRBD2,CASSGTRLGETQYF,TGTGCCAGTAGTGGGACTAGGTTAGGAGAGACCCAGTACTTC
.,TRBV9,TRBJ1-2,TRBD1,CASSEQTGVSYGYTF,TGTGCCAGCAGCGAGCAGACAGGGGTGAGCTATGGCTACACCTTC
.,TRBV7-9,TRBJ1-2,.,CASSSPRWRDYGYTF,TGTGCCAGCAGCTCCCCGCGCTGGCGGGACTATGGCTACACCTTC
.,TRBV5-1,TRBJ1-2,TRBD1,CASSFGTGALDGYTF,TGCGCCAGCAGCTTTGGGACAGGGGCGCTTGATGGCTACACCTTC
.,TRBV27,TRBJ1-1,.,CASSLRGALMNTEAFF,TGTGCCAGCAGTCTCCGTGGAGCCCTCATGAACACTGAAGCTTTCTTT
once,TRBV28,TRBJ1-1,.,CASSLGQHSNTEAFF,TGTGCCAGCAGCCTCGGACAGCATAGTAACACTGAAGCTTTCTTT
.,TRBV6-4,TRBJ2-3,TRBD1,CASSSTGYSADTQYF,TGTGCCAGCAGTTCGACAGGGTATAGCGCAGATACGCAGTATTTT
.,TRBV28,TRBJ2-7,.,CASSLLGYEQYF,TGTGCCAGCAGTTTATTAGGTTACGAGCAGTACTTC
.,TRBV2,TRBJ2-7,.,CASKRQDPNEQYF,TGTGCCAGCAAACGACAGGACCCCAACGAGCAGTACTTC
.,TRBV30,TRBJ1-6,.,CAWSVSAAPLSIYNSPLHF,TGTGCCTGGAGTGTATCTGCAGCCCCGCTCTCTATTTATAATTCACCCCTCCACTTT
.,TRBV4-1,TRBJ2-6,.,CASSQGSHAGANVLTF,TGCGCCAGCAGCCAAGGGTCGCATGCTGGGGCCAACGTCCTGACTTTC
once,TRBV18,TRBJ2-3,TRBD2,CASSPSLAEITDTQYF,TGTGCCAGCTCACCTTCACTAGCGGAGATCACAGATACGCAGTATTTT
.,TRBV11-2,TRBJ2-7,.,CASSLALAAYEQYF,TGTGCCAGCAGCTTAGCACTAGCCGCCTACGAGCAGTACTTC
.,TRBV28,TRBJ1-5,.,CASSLSQNSNQPQHF,TGTGCCAGCAGCCTCTCACAGAATAGCAATCAGCCCCAGCATTTT
.,TRBV11-2,TRBJ2-5,.,CASSYRTFQETQYF,TGTGCCAGCAGCTACCGGACATTCCAAGAGACCCAGTACTTC
once,TRBV18,TRBJ2-7,.,CASSPQGSSYEQYF,TGTGCCAGCTCACCACAGGGGAGCTCCTACGAGCAGTACTTC
.,TRBV28,TRBJ2-3,.,CASRLMGGTQYF,TGTGCCAGCAGACTCATGGGGGGTACGCAGTATTTT
.,TRBV7-9,TRBJ2-1,.,CASSLRGSSTYNEQFF,TGTGCCAGCAGCTTGAGGGGCTCGTCAACCTACAATGAGCAGTTCTTC
.,TRBV9,TRBJ1-2,.,CASSVAGRMDGYTF,TGTGCCAGCAGCGTAGCTGGACGAATGGATGGCTACACCTTC
.,TRBV6-6,TRBJ2-2,TRBD1,CASRLRDSANTGELFF,TGTGCCAGCAGGCTCCGGGACAGCGCGAACACCGGGGAGCTGTTTTTT
.,TRBV14,TRBJ1-2,.,CASSQFAGVNYGYTF,TGTGCCAGCAGCCAATTCGCGGGCGTTAACTATGGCTACACCTTC
.,TRBV19,TRBJ1-5,TRBD1,CASLSGTGGRQPQHF,TGTGCCAGTTTATCCGGGACAGGGGGCCGTCAGCCCCAGCATTTT
once,TRBV18,TRBJ2-1,TRBD1,CASFIRDSKYNEQFF,TGTGCCAGCTTTATCCGGGACAGCAAATACAATGAGCAGTTCTTC
.,TRBV6-1,TRBJ1-5,.,CASRIGLGDNQPQHF,TGTGCCAGCAGGATCGGGCTGGGGGACAATCAGCCCCAGCATTTT
.,TRBV6-5,TRBJ1-2,TRBD1,CASSSRGTGSYGYTF,TGTGCCAGCAGTTCGAGGGGGACAGGCTCCTATGGCTACACCTTC
.,TRBV29-1,TRBJ2-1,TRBD2,CSVEDSGTGRNEQFF,TGCAGCGTTGAAGATAGCGGGACTGGTAGAAATGAGCAGTTCTTC
.,TRBV27,TRBJ2-2,TRBD2,CASSFRREGGELFF,TGTGCCAGCAGTTTCAGGCGGGAGGGCGGGGAGCTGTTTTTT
.,TRBV9,TRBJ1-1,.,CASSVGGEGLLEAFF,TGTGCCAGCAGCGTAGGAGGAGAGGGATTACTGGAAGCTTTCTTT
once,TRBV6-1,TRBJ2-1,.,CASSAILFNEQFF,TGTGCCAGCAGTGCAATCCTCTTCAATGAGCAGTTCTTC
.,TRBV7-9,TRBJ2-7,.,CASSLLGPGEQYF,TGTGCCAGCAGCTTATTGGGACCGGGGGAGCAGTACTTC
.,TRBV5-1,TRBJ2-4,.,CASSLVASLAKNIQYF,TGCGCCAGCAGCTTGGTTGCCAGCTTAGCCAAAAACATTCAGTACTTC
.,TRBV4-1,TRBJ2-1,TRBD2,CASSQAGLAIYEQFF,TGCGCCAGCAGCCAAGCTGGACTAGCCATCTATGAGCAGTTCTTC
.,TRBV10-3,TRBJ2-3,.,CAISLGLGTDTQYF,TGTGCCATCAGCCTAGGATTGGGCACAGATACGCAGTATTTT
.,TRBV27,TRBJ1-2,TRBD1,CASSLSTQGAGYGYTF,TGTGCCAGCAGTTTATCGACACAGGGGGCAGGGTATGGCTACACCTTC